These 3 T cell receptor beta chains share one sample of origin, sequenced in a study of CD8 T cells in ankylosing spondylitis. Antigen specificity for these receptors is unknown. Study observations and caveats: Characteristic, it appeared, of ankylosing spondylitis blood was a TCR beta motif of about eight highly homologous variants.

TCRdb used MiXCR to reprocess the 5' RACE reads, holding one entry per CDR3 protein. Counted here are under 850,000 distinct CDR3 sequences, roughly 20% occurring once; the ten biggest clones make up about a fifth. Sequencing input: blood, either unsorted or a sorted T cell fraction (not recorded which). The receptor source for this set is a male donor with ankylosing spondylitis.

The V gene is TRBV25-1, the J gene TRBJ2-5; D possibly uses TRBD1 or TRBD2 (6 bases each). Trimming left V 5 bases short and J 5 bases short, with 21 bases between. The germline CDR1 and CDR2 sequences are MGHDK and SYGVNS. CDR3 length: 16 residues. This CDR3 is CASSPFGGGGTETQYF. The CDR3 nucleotides read TGTGCCAGCAGTCCCTTCGGCGGAGGGGGTACGGAGACCCAGTACTTC. Full variable domain (remainder filled in from reference TRBV25-1 and TRBJ2-5): EADIYQTPRYLVIGTGKKITLECSQTMGHDKMYWYQQDPGMELHLIHYSYGVNSTEKGDLSSESTVSRIRTEHFPLTLESARPSHTSQYLCASSPFGGGGTETQYFGPGTRLLVL.

This clonotype was counted a few times. The chain joins TRBV20-1 to TRBJ2-3; 11 nucleotides line up with TRBD2. The V gene's germline CDR1 is DFQATT and CDR2 SNEGSKA (reference sequence). V was pared by 5 bases and J by 5 bases, with 9 bases of the junction left unmatched. CDR3 length: 15 residues. CDR3 nucleotides: TGCAGTGCTCCTATTACTAGCGGGAGTGTAGATACGCAGTATTTT. Translated, it gives CSAPITSGSVDTQYF.

CDR3 sequence reads: CASSQRAAAYEQYF. In DNA, the CDR3 is TGTGCCAGCAGCCAGAGGGCAGCAGCCTACGAGCAGTACTTC. The rearrangement links TRBV11-2 to TRBJ2-7; D might be TRBD2 (5 bases). Germline CDR1 reads SGHAT; CDR2 reads FQNNGV. Trimming took 5 bases from V and 2 from J, leaving 13 bases between them. The CDR3 has 14 residues.